This entry features one TCR beta chain sequence. Negatively enriched CD4+ T cells were divided by CD45RA into naive and memory. These data belong to a study of shared clonotypes between healthy human individuals. Profiled with immunoSEQ multiplex PCR; TCRdb holds only in-frame clones, not every one. The table has over a million clones, around 78% seen once. The CDR3 length is 12 residues. Germline loops: CDR1 SGHRS, CDR2 YFSETQ. Between the trimmed V and J ends, which lost 1 base and 8 bases, there was a span of 9 bases. The source material was memory CD4+ T cells from PBMCs. The sample's subset: CD45RA-negative fraction. The gene calls are TRBV5-1 and TRBJ1-2, with unresolved D. The clonotype comes from a man between 18 and 35 years old in good health. Some clones in this sample may be carry-over from other donors' samples. CDR3 amino acids: CASSLPGGGYTF. For the CDR3, the DNA is TGCGCCAGCAGCTTGCCGGGCGGGGGCTACACCTTC.